This TCR beta chain emerged from a study of T cell responses to AZD1222 COVID-19 vaccine. Findings and caveats of the study: The study found vaccine-associated CD4 TCRs spanning spike, dominant at 160-218 and 743-854. Spike-specific TCR breadth and depth rose after two AZD1222 doses. Baseline serology detected seropositivity in only six AZD1222 recipients.

CDR3 length equals 16 residues. V lost 2 bases to trimming and J lost 4 bases; unmatched junction nucleotides: 4. In germline, CDR1 is SGHAT, CDR2 FQNNGV. In the case of this clone: Its antigen is currently unknown.

Clones were read by immunoSEQ multiplex PCR, and TCRdb kept only the in-frame ones, dropping some. The data show approximately 170,000 clones, 80% to 90% seen once. The sample consisted of peripheral blood, taken on day 0 of AZD1222 vaccination. The chain combines TRBV11-2 with TRBJ2-2; 10 bases line up with TRBD1. The sequence was collected from an adult in good health. The CDR3 sequence: CASSLFRTGGTGELFF. The CDR3 DNA follows: TGTGCCAGCAGCTTATTTCGGACAGGGGGCACCGGGGAGCTGTTTTTT. Looking up the rest from reference TRBV11-2 and TRBJ2-2 gives the full variable domain: EAGVAQSPRYKIIEKRQSVAFWCNPISGHATLYWYQQILGQGPKLLIQFQNNGVVDDSQLPKDRFSAERLKGVDSTLKIQPAKLEDSAVYLCASSLFRTGGTGELFFGEGSRLTVL.